The source of this T cell receptor (beta chain) is a study of blood T cell repertoires in COVID-19. Study context: Samples came from the United States, Italy and Spain, spanning acute and convalescent COVID-19. Sources were T cells, B-cell-depleted T cells, or PBMCs; the material itself was cDNA or gDNA.

In the original workflow: Scientists estimated how many nucleated cells there were by amplifying reference gene primers. Data came from immunoSEQ multiplex PCR; TCRdb stores just in-frame clones and leaves some out. The DNA gave D and trimming, while V, J and clone size come from that table. The repertoire holds roughly 120,000 clones, with 87% as singletons. This clone came up a few times. V was pared by 6 bases and J by 4 bases, with 7 bases of the junction left unmatched. CDR1 is SQVTM and CDR2 is ANQGSEA in the germline V gene. The CDR3 is 13 amino acids. The clonotype comes from a woman aged 45-65 years with acute or convalescent COVID-19. Source material: peripheral blood. This chain connects TRBV29-1 to TRBJ1-1; TRBD1 agrees at 8 bases. The CDR3: CSVDRGSGTEAFF. In DNA form, the CDR3 reads TGCAGCGTCGACAGGGGCTCGGGCACTGAAGCTTTCTTT.